The entry below describes one T cell receptor beta chain. Its antigen is undetermined. This entry comes from a study of cytomegalovirus exposure and HLA in healthy donors. PCR employed 60 Vbeta and 13 Jbeta primers. The table came from immunoSEQ multiplex PCR; TCRdb's copy has only in-frame clones and leaves some out. The repertoire has about 140,000 clones, more than 55% of them found once; the top ten carry 6.5%. Per the germline V gene, CDR1 is ENHRY and CDR2 is SYGVKD. The J segment lost 8 bases and the V segment lost 2 bases, leaving 2 bases of the junction unmatched. CDR3 length: 15 amino acids. The study's findings and limits: Testing in vitro showed a few CMV-associated chains specific for CMV antigens.

Sequenced material: PBMCs. This clonotype originated in a woman in her fifties or sixties in good health and CMV-seronegative. The chain recombines TRBV10-3 with TRBJ2-1, with TRBD2 matching 14 bases. The CDR3 sequence: CAISEGLAGGHEQFF. CDR3 coding DNA: TGTGCCATCAGTGAGGGACTAGCGGGAGGTCATGAGCAGTTCTTC.